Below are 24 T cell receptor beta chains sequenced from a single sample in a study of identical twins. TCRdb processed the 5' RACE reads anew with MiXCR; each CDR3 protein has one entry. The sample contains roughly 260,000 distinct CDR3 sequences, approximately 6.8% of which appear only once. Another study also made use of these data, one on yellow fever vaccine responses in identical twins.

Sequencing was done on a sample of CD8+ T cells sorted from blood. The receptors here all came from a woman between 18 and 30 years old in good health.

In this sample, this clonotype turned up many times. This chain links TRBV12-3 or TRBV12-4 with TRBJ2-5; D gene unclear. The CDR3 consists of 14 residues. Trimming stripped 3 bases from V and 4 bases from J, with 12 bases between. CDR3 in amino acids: CASSFDRAGETQYF. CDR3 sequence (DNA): TGTGCCAGCAGTTTCGATAGGGCTGGAGAGACCCAGTACTTC.

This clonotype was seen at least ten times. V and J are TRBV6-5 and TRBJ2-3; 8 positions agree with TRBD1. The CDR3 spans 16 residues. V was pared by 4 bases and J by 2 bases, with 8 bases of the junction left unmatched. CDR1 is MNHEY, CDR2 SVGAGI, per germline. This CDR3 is CASSWGQETLTDTQYF. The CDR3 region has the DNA TGTGCCAGCAGTTGGGGACAGGAAACCCTCACAGATACGCAGTATTTT.

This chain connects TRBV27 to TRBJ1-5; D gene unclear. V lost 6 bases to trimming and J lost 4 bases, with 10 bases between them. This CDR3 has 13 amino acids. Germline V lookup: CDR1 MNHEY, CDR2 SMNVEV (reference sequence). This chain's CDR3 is CASREQQNQPQHF. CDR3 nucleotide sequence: TGTGCCAGCAGGGAACAGCAGAATCAGCCCCAGCATTTT.

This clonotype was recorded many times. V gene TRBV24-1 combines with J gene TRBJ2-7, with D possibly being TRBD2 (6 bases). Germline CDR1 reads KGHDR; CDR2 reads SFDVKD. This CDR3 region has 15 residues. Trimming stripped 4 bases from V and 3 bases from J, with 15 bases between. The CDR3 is CATSDPKDGSYEQYF. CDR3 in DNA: TGTGCCACCAGTGACCCAAAGGACGGGAGCTACGAGCAGTACTTC.

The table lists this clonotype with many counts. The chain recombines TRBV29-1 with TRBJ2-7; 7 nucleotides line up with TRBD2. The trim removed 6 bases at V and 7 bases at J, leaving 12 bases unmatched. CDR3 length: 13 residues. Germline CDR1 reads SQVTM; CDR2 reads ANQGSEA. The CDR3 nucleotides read TGCAGCGTGGGGACTACTGGCGGAGGGGAGCAGTACTTC. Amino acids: CSVGTTGGGEQYF.

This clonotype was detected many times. CDR3 in DNA: TGTGCCAGCAGTGTGGCAGGGACAGATACGCAGTATTTT. Translating it yields CASSVAGTDTQYF. This chain connects TRBV6-4 to TRBJ2-3, with D possibly matching TRBD1 (5 bases). From germline, CDR1 is MRHNA and CDR2 SNTAGT. V was trimmed by 4 bases and J by 3 bases, leaving 8 bases between them. This CDR3 spans 13 amino acids.

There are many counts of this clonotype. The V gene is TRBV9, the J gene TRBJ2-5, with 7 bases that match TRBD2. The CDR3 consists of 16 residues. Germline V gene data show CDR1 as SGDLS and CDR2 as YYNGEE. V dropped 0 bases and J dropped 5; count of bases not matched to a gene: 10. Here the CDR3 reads CASSVDPPGGEETQYF. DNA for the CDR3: TGTGCCAGCAGCGTAGACCCCCCTGGGGGGGAGGAGACCCAGTACTTC. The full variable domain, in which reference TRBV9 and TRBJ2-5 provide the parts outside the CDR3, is DSGVTQTPKHLITATGQRVTLRCSPRSGDLSVYWYQQSLDQGLQFLIQYYNGEERAKGNILERFSAQQFPDLHSELNLSSLELGDSALYFCASSVDPPGGEETQYFGPGTRLLVL.

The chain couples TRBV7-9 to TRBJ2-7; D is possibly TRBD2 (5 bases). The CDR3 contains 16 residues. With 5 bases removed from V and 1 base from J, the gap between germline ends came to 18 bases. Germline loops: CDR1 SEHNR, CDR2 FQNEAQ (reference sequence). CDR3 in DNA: TGTGCCAGCAGCCTCAGCACCTCGGGAAATTCCTACGAGCAGTACGTC. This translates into CASSLSTSGNSYEQYV.

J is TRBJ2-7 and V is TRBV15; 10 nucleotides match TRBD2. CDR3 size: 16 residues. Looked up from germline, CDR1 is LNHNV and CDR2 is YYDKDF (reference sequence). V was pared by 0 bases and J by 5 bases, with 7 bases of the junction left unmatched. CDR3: CATSREMGLASDEQYF. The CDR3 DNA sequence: TGTGCCACCAGCAGAGAAATGGGACTAGCGAGTGACGAGCAGTACTTC.

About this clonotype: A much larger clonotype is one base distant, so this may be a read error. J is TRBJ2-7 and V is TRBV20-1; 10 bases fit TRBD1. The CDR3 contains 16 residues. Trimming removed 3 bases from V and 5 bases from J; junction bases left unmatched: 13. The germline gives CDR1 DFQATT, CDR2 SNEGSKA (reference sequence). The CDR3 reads CSASDWAGQGMHEQYV. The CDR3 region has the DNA TGCAGTGCTAGCGATTGGGCGGGACAGGGGATGCACGAGCAGTACGTC.

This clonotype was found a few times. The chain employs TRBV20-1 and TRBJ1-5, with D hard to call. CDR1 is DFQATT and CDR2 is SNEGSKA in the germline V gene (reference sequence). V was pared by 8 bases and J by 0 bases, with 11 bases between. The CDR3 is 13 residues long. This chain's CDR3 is CSPTPYSNQPQHF. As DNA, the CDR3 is TGCAGTCCGACTCCTTATAGCAATCAGCCCCAGCATTTT.

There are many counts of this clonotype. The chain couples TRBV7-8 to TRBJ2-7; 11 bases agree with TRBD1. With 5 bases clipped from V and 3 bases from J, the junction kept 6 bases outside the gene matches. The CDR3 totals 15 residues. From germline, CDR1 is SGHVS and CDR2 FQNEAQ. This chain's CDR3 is CASSPRTGGGYEQYF. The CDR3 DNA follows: TGTGCCAGCAGCCCACGGACAGGGGGCGGCTACGAGCAGTACTTC.

The CDR3 region has the DNA TGCAGTGCTAGAGAATGGCAGGGGTTTCCTGAAGCTTTCTTT. It yields the protein CSAREWQGFPEAFF. The gene calls are TRBV20-1 and TRBJ1-1; weak D call: TRBD1 (6 bases). This CDR3 has 14 amino acids. Germline loops: CDR1 DFQATT, CDR2 SNEGSKA (reference sequence). V lost 0 bases and J 6 bases, leaving 14 bases between the germline ends.

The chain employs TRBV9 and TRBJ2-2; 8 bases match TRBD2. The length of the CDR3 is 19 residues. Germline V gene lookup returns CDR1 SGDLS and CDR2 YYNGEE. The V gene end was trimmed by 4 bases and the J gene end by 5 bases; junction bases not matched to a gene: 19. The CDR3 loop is CASSLTPGLAGMWTGELFF. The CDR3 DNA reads TGTGCCAGCAGCCTCACCCCAGGACTAGCCGGAATGTGGACCGGGGAGCTGTTTTTT.

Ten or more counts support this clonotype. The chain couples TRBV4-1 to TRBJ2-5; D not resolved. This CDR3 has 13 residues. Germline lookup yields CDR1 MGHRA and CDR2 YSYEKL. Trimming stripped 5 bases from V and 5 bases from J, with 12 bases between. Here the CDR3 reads CASSFGMTETQYF. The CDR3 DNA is TGCGCCAGCAGCTTTGGGATGACGGAGACCCAGTACTTC.

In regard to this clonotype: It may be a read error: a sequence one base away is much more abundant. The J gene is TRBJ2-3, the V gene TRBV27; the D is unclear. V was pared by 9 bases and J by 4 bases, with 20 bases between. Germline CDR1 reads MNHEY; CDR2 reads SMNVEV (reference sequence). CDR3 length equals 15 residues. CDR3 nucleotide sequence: TGTGCCAGGAGCTTAGGCTCAGGAAACCCAGATACGCAGTATTTT. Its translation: CARSLGSGNPDTQYF.

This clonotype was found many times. Here the CDR3 reads CATSTLGALGASGEQYV. Here the CDR3 DNA reads TGTGCCACCAGCACCTTAGGGGCCCTAGGGGCTAGCGGGGAGCAGTACGTC. The chain links TRBV15 to TRBJ2-7; 8 bases fit TRBD2. Germline loops: CDR1 LNHNV, CDR2 YYDKDF (reference sequence). The CDR3 runs to 17 residues. Losses at the gene ends were 4 bases for V and 7 bases for J; bases not matched to a gene: 18.

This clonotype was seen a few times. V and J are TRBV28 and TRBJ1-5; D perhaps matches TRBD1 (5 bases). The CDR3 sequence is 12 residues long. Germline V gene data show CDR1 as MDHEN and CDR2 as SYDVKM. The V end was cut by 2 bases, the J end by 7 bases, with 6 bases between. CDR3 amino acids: CASSLQGQPQHF. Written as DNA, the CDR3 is TGTGCCAGCAGTTTACAGGGACAGCCCCAGCATTTT.

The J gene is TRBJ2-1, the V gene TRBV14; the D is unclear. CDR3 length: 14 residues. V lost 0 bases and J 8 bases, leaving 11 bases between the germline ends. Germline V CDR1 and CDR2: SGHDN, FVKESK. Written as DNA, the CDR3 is TGTGCCAGCAGCCAAGATCTTGAATTCGATGAGCAGTTCTTC. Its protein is CASSQDLEFDEQFF.

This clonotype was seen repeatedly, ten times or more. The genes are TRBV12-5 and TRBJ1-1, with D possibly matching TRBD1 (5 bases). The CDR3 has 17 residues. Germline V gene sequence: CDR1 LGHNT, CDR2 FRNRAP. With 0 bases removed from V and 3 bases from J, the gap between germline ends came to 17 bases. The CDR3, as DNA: TGTGCTAGTGGTTTGGTAATGGGAGGGGCCCAGGACACTGAAGCTTTCTTT. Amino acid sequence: CASGLVMGGAQDTEAFF.

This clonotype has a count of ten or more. The CDR3 bases are TGTGCCAGCAGCACCAAGGGAACTAGCGGGAGGACCGCGTTTGGAAATGAGCAGTTCTTC. The encoded protein is CASSTKGTSGRTAFGNEQFF. The chain is built from TRBV3-1 and TRBJ2-1; 12 nucleotides agree with TRBD2. Germline V lookup: CDR1 LGHDT, CDR2 YNNKEL (reference sequence). Germline trimming cut 5 bases from V and 7 bases from J; bases unmatched to any gene: 21. The CDR3 extends over 20 amino acids.

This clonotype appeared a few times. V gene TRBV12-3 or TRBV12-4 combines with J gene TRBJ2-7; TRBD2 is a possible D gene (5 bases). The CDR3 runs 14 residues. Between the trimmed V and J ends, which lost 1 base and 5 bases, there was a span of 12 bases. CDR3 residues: CASSLDRGTDEQYF. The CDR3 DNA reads TGTGCCAGCAGTTTAGATCGGGGAACCGACGAGCAGTACTTC.

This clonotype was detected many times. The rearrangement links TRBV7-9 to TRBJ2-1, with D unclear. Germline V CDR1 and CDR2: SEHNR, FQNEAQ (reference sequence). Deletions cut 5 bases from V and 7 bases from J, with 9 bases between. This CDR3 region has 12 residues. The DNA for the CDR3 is TGTGCCAGCAGCGACGAAGGGAATGAGCAGTTCTTC. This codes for CASSDEGNEQFF.

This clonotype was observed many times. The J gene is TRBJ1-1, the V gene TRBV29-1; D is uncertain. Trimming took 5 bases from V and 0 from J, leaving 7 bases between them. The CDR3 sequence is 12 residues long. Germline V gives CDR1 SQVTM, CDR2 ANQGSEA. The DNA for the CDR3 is TGCAGCGTTTTCCTTCTGAACACTGAAGCTTTCTTT. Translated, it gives CSVFLLNTEAFF.